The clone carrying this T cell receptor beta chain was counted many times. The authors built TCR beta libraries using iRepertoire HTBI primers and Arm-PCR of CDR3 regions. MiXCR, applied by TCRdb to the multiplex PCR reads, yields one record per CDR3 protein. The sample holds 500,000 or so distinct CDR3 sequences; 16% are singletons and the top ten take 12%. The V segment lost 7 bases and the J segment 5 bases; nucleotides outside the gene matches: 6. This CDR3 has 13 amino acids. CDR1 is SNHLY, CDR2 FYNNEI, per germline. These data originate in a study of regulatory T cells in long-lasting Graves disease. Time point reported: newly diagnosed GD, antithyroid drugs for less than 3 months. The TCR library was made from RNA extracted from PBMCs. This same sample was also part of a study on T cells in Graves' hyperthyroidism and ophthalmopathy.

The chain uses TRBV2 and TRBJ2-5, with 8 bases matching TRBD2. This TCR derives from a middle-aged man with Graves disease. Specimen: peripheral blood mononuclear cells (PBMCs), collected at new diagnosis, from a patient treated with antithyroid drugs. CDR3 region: CASKTSVWETQYF. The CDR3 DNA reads TGTGCCAGCAAGACTAGCGTGTGGGAGACCCAGTACTTC. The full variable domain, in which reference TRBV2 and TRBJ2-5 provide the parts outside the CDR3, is EPEVTQTPSHQVTQMGQEVILRCVPISNHLYFYWYRQILGQKVEFLVSFYNNEISEKSEIFDDQFSVERPDGSNFTLKIRSTKLEDSAMYFCASKTSVWETQYFGPGTRLLVL.